This T cell receptor beta chain was documented in a study of blood T cell repertoires in COVID-19. Turning to the study itself: Whether acute or convalescent, the COVID-19 samples came from the United States, Italy and Spain. The analysed material was cDNA or gDNA that came from T cells, B-cell-depleted T cells, or PBMCs.

From germline, CDR1 is MNHEY and CDR2 SVGAGI. The length of the CDR3 is 16 residues. The ends lost 4 bases at V and 6 bases at J; junction bases unmatched: 6. Original processing notes: Nucleated cell number was recorded as an estimate derived from reference gene primer amplification. Produced via immunoSEQ multiplex PCR; TCRdb's table is partial and in-frame only. V, J and clone size reflect that table, while D and trimming were determined from the DNA. Of roughly 72,000 clones listed, 79% were seen once; the top ten hold less than 5.5%. The chain recombines TRBV6-5 with TRBJ2-2, with 12 bases that match TRBD2. This sequence originates from a woman older than 75 with active or convalescent COVID-19. Material: peripheral blood. CDR3 nucleotides: TGTGCCAGCAGTTCGACTAGCGGGAGAAGAGCCGGGGAGCTGTTTTTT. It yields the protein CASSSTSGRRAGELFF.